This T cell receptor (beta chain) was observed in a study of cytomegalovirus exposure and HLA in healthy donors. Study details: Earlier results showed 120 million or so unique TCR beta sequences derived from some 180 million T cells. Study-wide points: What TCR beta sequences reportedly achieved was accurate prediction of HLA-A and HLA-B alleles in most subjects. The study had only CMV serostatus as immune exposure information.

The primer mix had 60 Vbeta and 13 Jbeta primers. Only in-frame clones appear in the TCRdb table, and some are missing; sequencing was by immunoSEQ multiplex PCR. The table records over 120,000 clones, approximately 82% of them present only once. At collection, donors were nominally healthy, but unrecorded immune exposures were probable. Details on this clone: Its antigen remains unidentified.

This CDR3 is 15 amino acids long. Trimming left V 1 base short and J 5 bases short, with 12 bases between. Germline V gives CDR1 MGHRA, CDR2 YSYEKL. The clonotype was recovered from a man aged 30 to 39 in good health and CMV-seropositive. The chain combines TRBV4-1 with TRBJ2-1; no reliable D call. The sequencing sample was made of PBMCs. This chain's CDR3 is CASSQADFPDNEQFF. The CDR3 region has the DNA TGCGCCAGCAGCCAAGCTGACTTCCCGGACAATGAGCAGTTCTTC.